This passage covers 3 T cell receptor beta chains from one sample sequenced in a study of blood T cell repertoires in COVID-19. Data came from immunoSEQ multiplex PCR; TCRdb stores just in-frame clones and leaves some out. The table includes over 300,000 clones, 80% to 90% detected once. Sequenced: PBMCs or T cells enriched from blood (not recorded which). These receptor sequences come from a man aged 30 to 39 who had recovered from COVID-19.

This chain links TRBV9 with TRBJ2-1; TRBD2 is a possible D gene (5 bases). CDR1 and CDR2 (germline): SGDLS, YYNGEE. Trimming left V 3 bases short and J 1 base short, with 11 bases between. The CDR3 length is 15 residues. For the CDR3, the DNA is TGTGCCAGCAGCGCCGGAGGCAATTCCTACAATGAGCAGTTCTTC. Its translation: CASSAGGNSYNEQFF.

The chain links TRBV4-1 to TRBJ1-2, with D possibly TRBD1 on 5 matching bases. The ends were cut back, 2 bases at V and 6 bases at J, with 13 bases in the middle. The CDR3 consists of 14 residues. Germline lookup yields CDR1 MGHRA and CDR2 YSYEKL. This chain's CDR3 is CASSQLGGTDGYTF. DNA for the CDR3: TGCGCCAGCAGCCAACTGGGGGGAACGGATGGCTACACCTTC.

The chain has TRBV2 and TRBJ2-3; the D gene is possibly TRBD1 (5 bases). V was pared by 6 bases and J by 0 bases, with 16 bases between. The CDR3 is made up of 16 amino acids. Germline V gene lookup returns CDR1 SNHLY and CDR2 FYNNEI. CDR3 sequence (DNA): TGTGCCAGCAGCTCCCTGACTGGACATAGCACAGATACGCAGTATTTT. It encodes CASSSLTGHSTDTQYF.